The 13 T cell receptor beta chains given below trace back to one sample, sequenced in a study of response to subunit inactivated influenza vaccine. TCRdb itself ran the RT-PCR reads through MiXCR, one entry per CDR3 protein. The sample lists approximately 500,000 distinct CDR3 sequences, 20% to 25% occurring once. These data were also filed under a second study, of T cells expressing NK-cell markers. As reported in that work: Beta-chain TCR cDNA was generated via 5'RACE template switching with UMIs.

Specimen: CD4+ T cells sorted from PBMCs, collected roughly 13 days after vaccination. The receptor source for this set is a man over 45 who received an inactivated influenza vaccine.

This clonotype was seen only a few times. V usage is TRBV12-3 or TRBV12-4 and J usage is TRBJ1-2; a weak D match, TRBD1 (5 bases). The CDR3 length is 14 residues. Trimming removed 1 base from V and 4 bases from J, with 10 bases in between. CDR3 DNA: TGTGCCAGCAGTTTAGGGGGGGTGAGCTATGGCTACACCTTC. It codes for CASSLGGVSYGYTF.

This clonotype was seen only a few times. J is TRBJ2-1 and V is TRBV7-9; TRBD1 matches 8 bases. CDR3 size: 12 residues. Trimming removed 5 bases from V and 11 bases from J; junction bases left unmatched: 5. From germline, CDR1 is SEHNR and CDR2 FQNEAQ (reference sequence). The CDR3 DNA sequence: TGTGCCAGCAGCCCACAGGGGGGAAAGCAGTTCTTC. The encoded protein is CASSPQGGKQFF.

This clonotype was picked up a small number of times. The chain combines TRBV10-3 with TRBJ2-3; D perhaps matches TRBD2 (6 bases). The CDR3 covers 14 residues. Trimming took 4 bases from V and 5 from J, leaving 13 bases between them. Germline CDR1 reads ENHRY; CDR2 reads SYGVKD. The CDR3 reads CAISVRSEGDTQYF. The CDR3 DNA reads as TGTGCCATCAGTGTTAGATCGGAGGGAGATACGCAGTATTTT.

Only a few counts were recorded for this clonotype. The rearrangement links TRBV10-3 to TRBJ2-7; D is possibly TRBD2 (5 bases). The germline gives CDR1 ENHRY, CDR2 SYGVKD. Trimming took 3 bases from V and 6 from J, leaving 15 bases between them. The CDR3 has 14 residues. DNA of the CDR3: TGTGCCATCAGTGACCGGGGAGAGTGGGGCGAGCAGTACTTC. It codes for CAISDRGEWGEQYF.

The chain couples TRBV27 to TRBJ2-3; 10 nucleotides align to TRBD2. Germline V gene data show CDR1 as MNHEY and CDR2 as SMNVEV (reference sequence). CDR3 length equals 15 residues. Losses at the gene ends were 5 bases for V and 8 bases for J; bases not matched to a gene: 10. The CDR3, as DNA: TGTGCCAGCAGTCCCCTTTCTAGCGGGAGTGTTACGCAGTATTTT. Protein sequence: CASSPLSSGSVTQYF.

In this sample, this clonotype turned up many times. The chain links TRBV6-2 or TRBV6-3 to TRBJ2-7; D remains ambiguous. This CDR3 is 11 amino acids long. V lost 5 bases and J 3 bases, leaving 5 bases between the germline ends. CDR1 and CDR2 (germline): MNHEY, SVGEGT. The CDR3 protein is CASSPLYEQYF. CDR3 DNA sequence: TGTGCCAGCAGTCCCCTCTACGAGCAGTACTTC.

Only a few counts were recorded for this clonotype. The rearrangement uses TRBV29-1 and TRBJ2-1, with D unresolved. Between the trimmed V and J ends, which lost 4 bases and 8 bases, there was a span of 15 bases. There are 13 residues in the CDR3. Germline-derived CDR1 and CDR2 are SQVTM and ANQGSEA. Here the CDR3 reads CSVVLVVLDEQFF. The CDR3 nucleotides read TGCAGCGTTGTTTTGGTCGTCTTGGATGAGCAGTTCTTC.

The CDR3 coding sequence is TGTGCCAGCAGCGTAGGACCTGGGGCCCCAGATACGCAGTATTTT. This sequence encodes CASSVGPGAPDTQYF. The chain has TRBV9 and TRBJ2-3; D is possibly TRBD1 (5 bases). Germline CDR1 reads SGDLS; CDR2 reads YYNGEE. V gave up 0 bases and J gave up 4 bases, with 12 bases separating them. The CDR3 length is 15 residues.

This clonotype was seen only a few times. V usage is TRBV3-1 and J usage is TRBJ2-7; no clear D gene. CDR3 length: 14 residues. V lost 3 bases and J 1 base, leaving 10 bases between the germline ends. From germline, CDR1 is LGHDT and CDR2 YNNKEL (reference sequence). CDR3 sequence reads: CASSHRAGSYEQYF. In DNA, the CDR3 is TGTGCCAGCAGCCACCGGGCCGGGTCCTACGAGCAGTACTTC.

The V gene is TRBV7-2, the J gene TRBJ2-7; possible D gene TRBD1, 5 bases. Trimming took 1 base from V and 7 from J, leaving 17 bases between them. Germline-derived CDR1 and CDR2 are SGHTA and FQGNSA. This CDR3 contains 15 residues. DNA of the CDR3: TGTGCCAGCAGCTTAGATCGCAGGGCATTGATGGAGCAGTACTTC. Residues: CASSLDRRALMEQYF. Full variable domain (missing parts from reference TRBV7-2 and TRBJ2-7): GAGVSQSPSNKVTEKGKDVELRCDPISGHTALYWYRQSLGQGLEFLIYFQGNSAPDKSGLPSDRFSAERTGGSVSTLTIQRTQQEDSAVYLCASSLDRRALMEQYFGPGTRLTVT.

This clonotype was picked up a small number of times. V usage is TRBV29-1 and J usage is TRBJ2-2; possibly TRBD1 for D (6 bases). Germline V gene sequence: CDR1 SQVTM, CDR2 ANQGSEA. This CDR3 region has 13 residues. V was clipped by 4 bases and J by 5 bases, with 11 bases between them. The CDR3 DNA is TGCAGCGTTGGGGACACGAGGACCGGGGAGCTGTTTTTT. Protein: CSVGDTRTGELFF.

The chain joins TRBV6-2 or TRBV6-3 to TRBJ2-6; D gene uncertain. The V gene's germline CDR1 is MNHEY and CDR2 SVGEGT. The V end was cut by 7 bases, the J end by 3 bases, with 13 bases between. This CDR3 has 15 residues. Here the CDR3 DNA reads TGTGCCAGCAAGGCAGTTTTGGGTGGGGCCAACGTCCTGACTTTC. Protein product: CASKAVLGGANVLTF.

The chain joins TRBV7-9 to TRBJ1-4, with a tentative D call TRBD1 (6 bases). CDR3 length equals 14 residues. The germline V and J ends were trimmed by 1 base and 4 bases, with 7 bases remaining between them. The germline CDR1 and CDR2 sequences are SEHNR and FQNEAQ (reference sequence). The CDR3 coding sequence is TGTGCCAGCAGCTTAGGACAGGATAATGAAAAACTGTTTTTT. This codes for CASSLGQDNEKLFF.